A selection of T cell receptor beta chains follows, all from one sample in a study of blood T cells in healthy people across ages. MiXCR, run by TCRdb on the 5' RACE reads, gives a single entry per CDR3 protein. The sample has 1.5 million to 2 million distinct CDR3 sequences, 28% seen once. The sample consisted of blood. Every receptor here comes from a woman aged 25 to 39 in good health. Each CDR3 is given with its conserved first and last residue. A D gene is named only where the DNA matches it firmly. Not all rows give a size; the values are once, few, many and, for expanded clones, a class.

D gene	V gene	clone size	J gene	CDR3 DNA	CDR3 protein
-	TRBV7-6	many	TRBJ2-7	TGTGCCAGCAGCTTAGAAGCCGGGAACGAGCAGTACTTC	CASSLEAGNEQYF
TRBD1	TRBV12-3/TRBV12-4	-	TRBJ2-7	TGTGCCAGCAGAGGGGGCGGGCGCGAGCAGTACTTC	CASRGGGREQYF
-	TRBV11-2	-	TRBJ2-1	TGTGCCAGCAGCTTAATTGGGGACGGCTCCTACAATGAGCAGTTCTTC	CASSLIGDGSYNEQFF
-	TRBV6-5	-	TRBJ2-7	TGTGCCAGCAGTAACGGACAGATTTACGAGCAGTACTTC	CASSNGQIYEQYF
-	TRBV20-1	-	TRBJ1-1	TGCAGTGCTAGAGACCCTGGGGGGCTGTGGGGCACTGAAGCTTTCTTT	CSARDPGGLWGTEAFF
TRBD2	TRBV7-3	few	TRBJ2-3	TGTGCCAGCAGTAAGGGACTAGCGGGGGGGCTACTTAAGCAGTATTTT	CASSKGLAGGLLKQYF
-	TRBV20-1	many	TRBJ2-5	TGCAGTGCTAGGTACCCCCTTTGGACCGATATTCACGAAGAGACCCAGTACTTC	CSARYPLWTDIHEETQYF
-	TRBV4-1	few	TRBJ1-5	TGCGCCAGCAGCCAAGAAGGCGTCGGCAATCAGCCCCAGCATTTT	CASSQEGVGNQPQHF
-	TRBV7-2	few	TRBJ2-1	TGTGCCAGCAGCTTCCGGAACAGGGCGTTCAATGAGCAGTTCTTC	CASSFRNRAFNEQFF
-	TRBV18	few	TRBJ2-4	TGTGCCAGCTCACCACTGGACGCAAAAGCCAAAAACATTCAGTACTTC	CASSPLDAKAKNIQYF
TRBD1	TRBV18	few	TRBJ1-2	TGTGCCAGCTCACCTGAGACAGGGGGCGCGGGAACATATGGCTACACCTTC	CASSPETGGAGTYGYTF
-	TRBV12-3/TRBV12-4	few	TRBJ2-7	TGTGCCAGCAGCCTTTCGGGCAGGGCCGACGAGCAGTACTTC	CASSLSGRADEQYF
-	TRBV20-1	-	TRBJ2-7	TGCAGTGCTACCTCCCAGTCGGGATACGAGCAGTACTTC	CSATSQSGYEQYF
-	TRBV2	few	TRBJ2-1	TGTGCCAGCAGTCCCACTAGCTTTACCTACAATGAGCAGTTCTTC	CASSPTSFTYNEQFF
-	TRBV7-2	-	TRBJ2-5	TGTGCCAGCAGCTCCGCCACACAAGGAGAGACCCAGTACTTC	CASSSATQGETQYF
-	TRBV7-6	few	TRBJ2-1	TGTGCCAGCAGCTTAGAGAGGGGGGGTGAGCAGTTCTTC	CASSLERGGEQFF
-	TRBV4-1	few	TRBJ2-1	TGCGCCGGCAGCCAAGAAGGGTTCCGGAACAATGAGCAGTTCTTC	CAGSQEGFRNNEQFF
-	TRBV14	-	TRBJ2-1	TGTGCCAGCAGCCAAGATTGGCAGGGGTGGAAGCAGTTCTTC	CASSQDWQGWKQFF